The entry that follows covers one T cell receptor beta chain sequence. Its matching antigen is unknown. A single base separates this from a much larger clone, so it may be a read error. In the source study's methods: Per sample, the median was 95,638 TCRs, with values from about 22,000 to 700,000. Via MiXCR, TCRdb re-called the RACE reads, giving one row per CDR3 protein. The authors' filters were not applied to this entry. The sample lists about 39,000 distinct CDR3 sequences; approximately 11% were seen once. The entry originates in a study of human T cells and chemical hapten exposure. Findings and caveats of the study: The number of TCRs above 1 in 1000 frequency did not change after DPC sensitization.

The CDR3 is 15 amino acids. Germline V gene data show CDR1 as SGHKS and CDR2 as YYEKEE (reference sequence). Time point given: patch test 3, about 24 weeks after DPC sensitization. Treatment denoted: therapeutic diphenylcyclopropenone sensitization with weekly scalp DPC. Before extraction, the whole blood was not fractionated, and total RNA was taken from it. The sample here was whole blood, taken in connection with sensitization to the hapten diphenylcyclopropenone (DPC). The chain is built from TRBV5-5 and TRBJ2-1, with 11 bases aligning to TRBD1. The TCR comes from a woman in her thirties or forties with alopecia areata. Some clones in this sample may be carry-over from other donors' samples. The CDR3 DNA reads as TGTGTCAGCAGCCCGGGACAGGGGGTCGACAATGAGCAGTTCTTC. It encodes CVSSPGQGVDNEQFF.